What follows are 23 T cell receptor beta chains derived from one specimen sequenced in a study of cytomegalovirus exposure and HLA in healthy donors. PCR employed 60 Vbeta and 13 Jbeta primers. The assay was immunoSEQ multiplex PCR, and TCRdb's table has in-frame clones only and misses some. The sample has about 160,000 clones; 81% are singletons. Input material: PBMCs. The source is a woman between 45 and 65 years old in good health and CMV-seronegative.

The chain joins TRBV19 to TRBJ2-7, with D hard to call. Germline V CDR1 and CDR2: LNHDA, SQIVND (reference sequence). The CDR3 spans 13 residues. V was shortened by 2 bases and J by 1 base, with 6 bases between the two germline ends. The CDR3: CASSISRSYEQYF. DNA for the CDR3: TGTGCCAGTAGTATAAGCAGGTCCTACGAGCAGTACTTC.

The chain links TRBV5-5 to TRBJ2-1; 13 nucleotides line up with TRBD2. V lost 2 bases and J lost 6; bases outside the gene matches: 2. The germline gives CDR1 SGHKS, CDR2 YYEKEE (reference sequence). This CDR3 is built from 15 residues. CDR3 bases: TGTGCCAGCAGCTTTACTAGCGGGAGGGGCAATGAGCAGTTCTTC. This gives the protein CASSFTSGRGNEQFF. Based on the CDR3 plus reference TRBV5-5 and TRBJ2-1, the full variable domain is DAGVTQSPTHLIKTRGQQVTLRCSPISGHKSVSWYQQVLGQGPQFIFQYYEKEERGRGNFPDRFSARQFPNYSSELNVNALLLGDSALYLCASSFTSGRGNEQFFGPGTRLTVL.

This clone was recorded once. The chain employs TRBV9 and TRBJ2-1; TRBD2 matches 8 bases. Trimming cost V 0 bases and J 2 bases; bases outside gene matches: 4. Germline assignment: CDR1 SGDLS and CDR2 YYNGEE. The CDR3 is made up of 16 amino acids. The CDR3 here is CASSVGPGLAYNEQFF. The CDR3 nucleotides read TGTGCCAGCAGCGTAGGTCCGGGACTAGCCTACAATGAGCAGTTCTTC.

CDR3 sequence reads: CASSSNRGGQETQYF. In DNA, the CDR3 is TGTGCCAGCAGCTCTAATCGGGGGGGACAAGAGACCCAGTACTTC. This chain uses TRBV7-2 with TRBJ2-5; TRBD2 agrees at 8 bases. Losses at the gene ends were 4 bases for V and 2 bases for J; bases not matched to a gene: 6. Germline V CDR1 and CDR2: SGHTA, FQGNSA. The CDR3 has 15 residues.

The chain carries TRBV6-6 and TRBJ2-7, with 14 bases lining up with TRBD2. The germline CDR1 and CDR2 sequences are MNHNY and SVGAGI (reference sequence). Losses at the gene ends were 4 bases for V and 3 bases for J; bases not matched to a gene: 5. The CDR3 extends over 16 amino acids. In DNA, the CDR3 is TGTGCCAGCAGTTCCGGGACTAGCGGGAGAGTCTACGAGCAGTACTTC. Translated, it gives CASSSGTSGRVYEQYF.

The chain couples TRBV5-4 to TRBJ2-1, with D maybe TRBD1 (5 bases). The CDR3 runs 15 residues. Germline CDR1 SGHNT, CDR2 YYREEE (reference sequence). Trimming stripped 0 bases from V and 4 bases from J, with 11 bases between. The CDR3 spells CASSLVGARYNEQFF. CDR3 nucleotide sequence: TGTGCCAGCAGCTTGGTTGGGGCGCGGTACAATGAGCAGTTCTTC.

As concerns this clone: The sample carries other DNA sequences with the same CDR3. The chain joins TRBV18 to TRBJ2-2; D possibly corresponds to TRBD1 (5 bases). The CDR3 extends over 15 amino acids. V dropped 2 bases and J dropped 1 base, with 8 bases sitting between them. From germline, CDR1 is KGHSH and CDR2 LQKENI. The CDR3 coding sequence is TGTGCCAGCTCACCATTGCAGGGGAACACCGGGGAGCTGTTTTTT. Protein sequence: CASSPLQGNTGELFF.

This clone was picked up a small number of times. The chain links TRBV9 to TRBJ1-4; D is perhaps TRBD1 (5 bases). Trimming pared 1 base from V and 7 bases from J, leaving 17 bases between. In germline, CDR1 is SGDLS, CDR2 YYNGEE. This CDR3 is built from 16 residues. For the CDR3, the DNA is TGTGCCAGCAGCGTATCCGACAGTGTTCGTAGTGAAAAACTGTTTTTT. Its translation: CASSVSDSVRSEKLFF.

The gene calls are TRBV6-1 and TRBJ2-7; TRBD1 aligns across 8 bases. V dropped 3 bases and J dropped 3; count of bases not matched to a gene: 19. The germline gives CDR1 MNHNS, CDR2 SASEGT. The CDR3 loop spans 19 amino acids. The CDR3 is CASSDFRRRGTGSFYEQYF. The CDR3 bases are TGTGCCAGCAGTGACTTTCGGCGGCGTGGGACAGGATCATTCTACGAGCAGTACTTC.

The sample holds one count of this clone. CDR3 nucleotides: TGTGCCAGCAGCTTGGGACTAGCGGCATCCTACAATGAGCAGTTCTTC. Translation gives CASSLGLAASYNEQFF. J is TRBJ2-1 and V is TRBV5-6; the match to TRBD2 covers 9 bases. The CDR3 sequence is 16 residues long. Per the germline V gene, CDR1 is SGHDT and CDR2 is YYEEEE. After removal of 0 bases from V and 1 base from J, the junction contained 2 bases not matched to a gene.

The rearrangement uses TRBV10-1 and TRBJ1-1; 11 nucleotides line up with TRBD1. CDR1 and CDR2 from the germline V gene are WNHNN and SYGVQD (reference sequence). The CDR3 totals 14 residues. J lost 1 base, V lost 7 bases, and 2 bases had no gene match. Here the CDR3 DNA reads TGCGCCAGCAAAGGACAGGGGGCGAACACTGAAGCTTTCTTT. Encoded protein: CASKGQGANTEAFF.

This clone has a handful of counts. This chain uses TRBV6-6 with TRBJ1-5, with 8 bases lining up with TRBD1. CDR1 and CDR2 from the germline V gene are MNHNY and SVGAGI (reference sequence). J was trimmed by 1 base and V by 5 bases; bases with no gene match: 1. This CDR3 has 14 amino acids. CDR3 protein: CASSDRGSNQPQHF. In DNA form, the CDR3 reads TGTGCCAGCAGTGACAGGGGCAGCAATCAGCCCCAGCATTTT.

This rearrangement joins TRBV9 to TRBJ2-2; possible D gene TRBD2, 6 bases. This CDR3 has 19 amino acids. The germline V and J ends were trimmed by 4 bases and 2 bases, with 24 bases remaining between them. Germline V CDR1 and CDR2: SGDLS, YYNGEE. DNA for the CDR3: TGTGCCAGCAGCCCCCGGGATGTAGTTTGGGACTTAAACACCGGGGAGCTGTTTTTT. Residues: CASSPRDVVWDLNTGELFF.

This chain links TRBV14 with TRBJ1-6; TRBD1 matches at 11 bases. J lost 10 bases, V lost 4 bases, and 6 bases had no gene match. Germline-derived CDR1 and CDR2 are SGHDN and FVKESK. This CDR3 has 15 residues. The CDR3 region is CASSPGQGAYSPLHF. The CDR3 coding sequence is TGTGCCAGCAGCCCTGGACAGGGGGCGTACTCACCCCTCCACTTT.

The rearrangement links TRBV6-5 to TRBJ2-7; 8 bases match TRBD1. CDR1 and CDR2 (germline): MNHEY, SVGAGI. V shed 0 bases and J 2 bases; nucleotides not matched to a gene: 0. CDR3 size: 14 residues. In DNA, the CDR3 is TGTGCCAGCAGTTACTCACAGGGGGCCTACGAGCAGTACTTC. Protein sequence: CASSYSQGAYEQYF.

This chain joins TRBV30 and TRBJ2-1, with D possibly TRBD1 on 6 matching bases. Trimming shortened V by 4 bases and J by 5 bases, and 21 bases separated the two germline ends. The CDR3 is 16 residues long. Germline-derived CDR1 and CDR2 are GTSNPN and SVGIG (reference sequence). The CDR3 region has the DNA TGTGCCTGGACTCGTCGGCTCCGGGACACAAACAATGAGCAGTTCTTC. Translated, it gives CAWTRRLRDTNNEQFF.

The V call is TRBV7-2, the J call TRBJ1-5; no reliable D call. From germline, CDR1 is SGHTA and CDR2 FQGNSA. The CDR3 has 15 residues. The ends were cut back, 0 bases at V and 5 bases at J, with 11 bases in the middle. CDR3 amino acids: CASSLASGLYQPQHF. DNA for the CDR3: TGTGCCAGCAGCTTAGCGAGCGGACTGTATCAGCCCCAGCATTTT. Supplemented by reference TRBV7-2 and TRBJ1-5, the full variable domain reads GAGVSQSPSNKVTEKGKDVELRCDPISGHTALYWYRQSLGQGLEFLIYFQGNSAPDKSGLPSDRFSAERTGGSVSTLTIQRTQQEDSAVYLCASSLASGLYQPQHFGDGTRLSIL.

The chain employs TRBV4-2 and TRBJ2-1; D perhaps matches TRBD2 (6 bases). Germline values: CDR1 LGHNA, CDR2 YNFKEQ. This CDR3 has 14 residues. Trimming pared 4 bases from V and 8 bases from J, leaving 15 bases between. The CDR3 nucleotides are TGTGCCAGCAGCCTGGGACTCCAAACCGATGAGCAGTTCTTC. This codes for CASSLGLQTDEQFF.

J is TRBJ2-2 and V is TRBV28; weak D call: TRBD1 (6 bases). V was clipped by 11 bases and J by 5 bases, with 12 bases between them. Germline V CDR1 and CDR2: MDHEN, SYDVKM. The length of the CDR3 is 12 residues. Written as DNA, the CDR3 is TGTGCCGGACAGTTGAGGACCGGGGAGCTGTTTTTT. Protein sequence: CAGQLRTGELFF.

The J gene is TRBJ2-5, the V gene TRBV19, with TRBD2 matching over 9 bases. The CDR3 totals 17 residues. The germline V gene has CDR1 LNHDA and CDR2 SQIVND (reference sequence). The V gene end was trimmed by 5 bases and the J gene end by 5 bases; junction bases not matched to a gene: 15. CDR3 DNA sequence: TGTGCCAGTAGTGTCCAGCGGGGGGCCCTGGTTGGGGAGACCCAGTACTTC. Its protein is CASSVQRGALVGETQYF.

Turning to this clone: Relative to the germline gene, one junction end is altered; a read error may explain this. V and J are TRBV30 and TRBJ2-5; 7 bases match TRBD1. In germline, CDR1 is GTSNPN, CDR2 SVGIG (reference sequence). The CDR3 runs to 15 residues. The CDR3 sequence: CACSGTDPYQETQYF. The CDR3 coding sequence is TGTGCCTGCAGTGGGACAGACCCGTACCAAGAGACCCAGTACTTC.

This clone was counted between two and nine times. Other DNA sequences in the same sample also yield this CDR3. The chain has TRBV18 and TRBJ1-1; TRBD1 matches at 10 bases. V lost 3 bases to trimming and J lost 1 base; unmatched junction nucleotides: 2. Germline V gene sequence: CDR1 KGHSH, CDR2 LQKENI. The CDR3 spans 15 residues. The CDR3 here is CASSPGQGGNTEAFF. The CDR3 nucleotides read TGTGCCAGCTCACCCGGACAGGGGGGGAACACTGAAGCTTTCTTT.

The chain recombines TRBV5-1 with TRBJ2-6; D is possibly TRBD1 (6 bases). V lost 0 bases and J 4 bases, leaving 11 bases between the germline ends. The CDR3 totals 16 residues. CDR1 and CDR2 (germline): SGHRS, YFSETQ. The CDR3 protein is CASSLDGGTGANVLTF. The CDR3, as DNA: TGCGCCAGCAGCTTGGATGGGGGCACCGGGGCCAACGTCCTGACTTTC. The entire variable domain, with the rest obtained from reference TRBV5-1 and TRBJ2-6, is as follows: KAGVTQTPRYLIKTRGQQVTLSCSPISGHRSVSWYQQTPGQGLQFLFEYFSETQRNKGNFPGRFSGRQFSNSRSEMNVSTLELGDSALYLCASSLDGGTGANVLTFGAGSRLTVL.